This T cell receptor beta chain was sequenced during a study of spatial heterogeneity in lung cancer. Overall study context: Strong correlation was found between tumor-region TCR transcript counts and a T cell module score from matched bulk RNA-seq.

Study results and caveats: It was found that expanded intratumoral alpha and beta TCR counts tracked tumor mutation counts.

Carried by each TCR cDNA molecule was a unique molecular identifier. MiXCR, run by TCRdb on the 5' RACE reads, gives a single entry per CDR3 protein. This table holds roughly 5,200 distinct CDR3 sequences, about 8.8% found once. The time point: sample taken at primary tumor resection. Whole RNA from tumor, nontumor lung or frozen PBMC was sequenced unsorted. Only a few counts were recorded for this clonotype. The antigen is unknown. Germline V lookup: CDR1 SQVTM, CDR2 ANQGSEA. This CDR3 contains 15 residues. V lost 0 bases, J lost 6 bases, and 17 bases lay in between. This receptor was taken from a female donor with early-stage non-small cell lung cancer. The rearrangement uses TRBV29-1 and TRBJ1-2, with D possibly matching TRBD1 (6 bases). The sequences come from lung tumor tissue, collected at surgery. The CDR3 bases are TGCAGCGTTGAAGACCCGACGGGTAACAGGGATGGCTACACCTTC. Protein: CSVEDPTGNRDGYTF.